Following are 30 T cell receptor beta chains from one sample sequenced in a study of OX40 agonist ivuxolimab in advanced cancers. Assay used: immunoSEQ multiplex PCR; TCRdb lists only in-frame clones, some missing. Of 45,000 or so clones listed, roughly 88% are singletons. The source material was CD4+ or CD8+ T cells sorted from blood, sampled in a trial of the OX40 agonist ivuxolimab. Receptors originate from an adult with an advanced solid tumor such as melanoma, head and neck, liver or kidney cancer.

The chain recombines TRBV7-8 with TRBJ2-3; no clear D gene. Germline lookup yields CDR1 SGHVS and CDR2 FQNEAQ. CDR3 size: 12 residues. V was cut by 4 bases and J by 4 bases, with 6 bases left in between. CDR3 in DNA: TGTGCCAGCAGCTCCTTGTCAGATACGCAGTATTTT. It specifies CASSSLSDTQYF.

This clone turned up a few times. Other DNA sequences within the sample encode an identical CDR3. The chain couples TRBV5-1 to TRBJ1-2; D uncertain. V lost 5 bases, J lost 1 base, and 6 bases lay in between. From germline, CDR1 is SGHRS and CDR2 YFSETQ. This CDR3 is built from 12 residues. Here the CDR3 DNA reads TGCGCCAGCAGTAGAGATAACTATGGCTACACCTTC. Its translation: CASSRDNYGYTF.

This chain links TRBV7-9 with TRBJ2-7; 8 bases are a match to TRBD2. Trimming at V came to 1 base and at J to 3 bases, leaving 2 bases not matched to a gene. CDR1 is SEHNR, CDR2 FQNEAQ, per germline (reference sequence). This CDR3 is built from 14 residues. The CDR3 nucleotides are TGTGCCAGCAGCTTAGGAGCGGGGGACTACGAGCAGTACTTC. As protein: CASSLGAGDYEQYF.

Written as DNA, the CDR3 is TGCGCCAGCAGCAGCGGGACAGCTGCAACTAATGAAAAACTGTTTTTT. Amino acids: CASSSGTAATNEKLFF. This chain links TRBV5-1 with TRBJ1-4; 7 positions match TRBD1. The CDR3 covers 16 residues. The germline CDR1 and CDR2 sequences are SGHRS and YFSETQ. The V segment lost 4 bases and the J segment 0 bases; nucleotides outside the gene matches: 6.

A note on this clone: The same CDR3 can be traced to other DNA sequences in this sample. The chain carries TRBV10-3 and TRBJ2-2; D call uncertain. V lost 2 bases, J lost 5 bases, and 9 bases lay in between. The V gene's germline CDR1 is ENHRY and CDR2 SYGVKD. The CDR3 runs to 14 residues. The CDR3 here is CAISEERDTGELFF. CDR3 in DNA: TGTGCCATCAGTGAGGAAAGGGATACCGGGGAGCTGTTTTTT.

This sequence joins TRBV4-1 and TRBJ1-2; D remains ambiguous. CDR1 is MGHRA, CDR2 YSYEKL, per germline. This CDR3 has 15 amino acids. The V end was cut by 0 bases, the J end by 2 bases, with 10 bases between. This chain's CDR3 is CASSQDTAQNYGYTF. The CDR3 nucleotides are TGCGCCAGCAGCCAAGATACCGCCCAGAACTATGGCTACACCTTC.

The CDR3 nucleotides are TGTGCCAGCAGCCCAGGACCGGGCTCCTACAATGAGCAGTTCTTC. Amino acid sequence: CASSPGPGSYNEQFF. The V gene is TRBV7-2, the J gene TRBJ2-1; D gene unclear. The V end lost 5 bases, the J end lost 0 bases, and 11 bases lay between the germline ends. This CDR3 contains 15 residues. Germline CDR1 and CDR2: SGHTA and FQGNSA.

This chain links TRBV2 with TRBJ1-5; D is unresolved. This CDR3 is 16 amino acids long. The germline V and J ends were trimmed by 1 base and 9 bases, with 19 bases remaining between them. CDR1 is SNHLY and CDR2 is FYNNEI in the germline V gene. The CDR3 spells CASSEGAGTVARPQHF. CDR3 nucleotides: TGTGCCAGCAGTGAAGGGGCGGGAACAGTCGCCCGGCCCCAGCATTTT. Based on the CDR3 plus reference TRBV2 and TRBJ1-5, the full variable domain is EPEVTQTPSHQVTQMGQEVILRCVPISNHLYFYWYRQILGQKVEFLVSFYNNEISEKSEIFDDQFSVERPDGSNFTLKIRSTKLEDSAMYFCASSEGAGTVARPQHFGDGTRLSIL.

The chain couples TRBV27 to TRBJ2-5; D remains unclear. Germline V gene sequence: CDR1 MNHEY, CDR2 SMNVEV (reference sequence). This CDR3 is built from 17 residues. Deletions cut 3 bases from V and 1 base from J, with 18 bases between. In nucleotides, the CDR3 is TGTGCCAGCAGTTTGCGGTCGGACGACATATTCCAAGAGACCCAGTACTTC. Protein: CASSLRSDDIFQETQYF.

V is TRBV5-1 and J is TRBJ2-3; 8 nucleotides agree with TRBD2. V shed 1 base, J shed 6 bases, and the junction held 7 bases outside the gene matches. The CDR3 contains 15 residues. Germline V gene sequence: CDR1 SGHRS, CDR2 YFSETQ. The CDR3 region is CASSLLPAGADTQYF. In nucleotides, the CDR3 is TGCGCCAGCAGCTTGTTGCCAGCGGGGGCGGATACGCAGTATTTT.

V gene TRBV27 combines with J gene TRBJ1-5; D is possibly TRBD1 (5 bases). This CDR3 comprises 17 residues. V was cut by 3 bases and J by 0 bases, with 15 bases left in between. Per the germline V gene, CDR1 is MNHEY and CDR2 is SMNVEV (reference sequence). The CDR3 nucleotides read TGTGCCAGCAGTTTGTACCAGCCAGGGTATAGCAATCAGCCCCAGCATTTT. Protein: CASSLYQPGYSNQPQHF.

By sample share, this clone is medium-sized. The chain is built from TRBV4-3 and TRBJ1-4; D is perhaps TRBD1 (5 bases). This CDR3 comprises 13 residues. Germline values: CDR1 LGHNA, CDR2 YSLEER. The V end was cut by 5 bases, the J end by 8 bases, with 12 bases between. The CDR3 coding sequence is TGCGCCAGCAGCGGGGGTATTAAGGAAAAACTGTTTTTT. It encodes CASSGGIKEKLFF.

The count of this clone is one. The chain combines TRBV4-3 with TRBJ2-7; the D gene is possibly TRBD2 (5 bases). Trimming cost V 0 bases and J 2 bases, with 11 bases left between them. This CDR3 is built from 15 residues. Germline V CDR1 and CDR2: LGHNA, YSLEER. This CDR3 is CASSQDRLGAYEQYF. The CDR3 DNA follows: TGCGCCAGCAGCCAAGATCGACTCGGGGCCTACGAGCAGTACTTC.

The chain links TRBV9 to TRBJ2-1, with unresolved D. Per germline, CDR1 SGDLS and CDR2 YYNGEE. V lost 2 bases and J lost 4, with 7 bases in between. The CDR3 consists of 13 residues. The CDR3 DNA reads TGTGCCAGCAGCGTTTGGGGATACAATGAGCAGTTCTTC. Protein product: CASSVWGYNEQFF. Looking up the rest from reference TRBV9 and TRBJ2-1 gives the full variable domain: DSGVTQTPKHLITATGQRVTLRCSPRSGDLSVYWYQQSLDQGLQFLIQYYNGEERAKGNILERFSAQQFPDLHSELNLSSLELGDSALYFCASSVWGYNEQFFGPGTRLTVL.

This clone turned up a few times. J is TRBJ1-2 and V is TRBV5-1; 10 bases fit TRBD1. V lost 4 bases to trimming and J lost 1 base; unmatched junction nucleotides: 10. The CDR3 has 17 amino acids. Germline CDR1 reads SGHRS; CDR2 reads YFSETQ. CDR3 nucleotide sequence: TGCGCCAGCAGCCCGAGGTCGACAGGGGGCGGTAACTATGGCTACACCTTC. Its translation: CASSPRSTGGGNYGYTF.

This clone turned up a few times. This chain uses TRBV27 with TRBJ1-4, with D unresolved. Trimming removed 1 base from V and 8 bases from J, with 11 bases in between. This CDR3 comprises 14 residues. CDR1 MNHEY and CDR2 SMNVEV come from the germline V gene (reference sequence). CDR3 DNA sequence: TGTGCCAGCAGTTTATATGGGGTTGGGGAAAAACTGTTTTTT. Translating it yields CASSLYGVGEKLFF.

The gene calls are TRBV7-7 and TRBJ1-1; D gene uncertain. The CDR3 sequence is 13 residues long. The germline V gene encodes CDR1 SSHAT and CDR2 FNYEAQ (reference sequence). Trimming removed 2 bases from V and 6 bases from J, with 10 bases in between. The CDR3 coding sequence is TGTGCCAGCAGCTTAAGAGAAGCGTCTGAAGCTTTCTTT. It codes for CASSLREASEAFF.

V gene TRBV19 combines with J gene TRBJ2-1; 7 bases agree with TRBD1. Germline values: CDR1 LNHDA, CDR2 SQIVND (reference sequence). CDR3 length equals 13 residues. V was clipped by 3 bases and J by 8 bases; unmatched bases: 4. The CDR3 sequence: CASSMGQWDEQFF. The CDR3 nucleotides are TGTGCCAGTAGTATGGGACAGTGGGATGAGCAGTTCTTC. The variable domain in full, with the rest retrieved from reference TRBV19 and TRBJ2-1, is DGGITQSPKYLFRKEGQNVTLSCEQNLNHDAMYWYRQDPGQGLRLIYYSQIVNDFQKGDIAEGYSVSREKKESFPLTVTSAQKNPTAFYLCASSMGQWDEQFFGPGTRLTVL.

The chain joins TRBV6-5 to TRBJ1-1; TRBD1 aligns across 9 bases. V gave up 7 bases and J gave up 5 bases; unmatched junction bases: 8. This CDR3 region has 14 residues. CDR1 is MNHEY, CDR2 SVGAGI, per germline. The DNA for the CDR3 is TGTGCCAGCAAGGTACAGGGGGCGGAAACTGAAGCTTTCTTT. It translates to CASKVQGAETEAFF.

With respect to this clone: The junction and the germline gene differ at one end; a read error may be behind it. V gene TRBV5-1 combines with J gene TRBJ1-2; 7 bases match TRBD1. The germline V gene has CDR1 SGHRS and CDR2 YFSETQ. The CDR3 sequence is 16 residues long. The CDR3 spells CARSRGGDRENYGYTF. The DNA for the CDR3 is TGCGCCCGCAGCCGAGGGGGGGACAGAGAAAACTATGGCTACACCTTC.

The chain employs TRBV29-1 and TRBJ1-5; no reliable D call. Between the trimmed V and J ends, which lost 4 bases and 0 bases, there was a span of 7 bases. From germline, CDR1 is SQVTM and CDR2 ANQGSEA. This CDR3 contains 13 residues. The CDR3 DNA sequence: TGCAGCGTTGGTTACGGTAGCAATCAGCCCCAGCATTTT. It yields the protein CSVGYGSNQPQHF. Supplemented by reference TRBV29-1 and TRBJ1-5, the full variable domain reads SAVISQKPSRDICQRGTSLTIQCQVDSQVTMMFWYRQQPGQSLTLIATANQGSEATYESGFVIDKFPISRPNLTFSTLTVSNMSPEDSSIYLCSVGYGSNQPQHFGDGTRLSIL.

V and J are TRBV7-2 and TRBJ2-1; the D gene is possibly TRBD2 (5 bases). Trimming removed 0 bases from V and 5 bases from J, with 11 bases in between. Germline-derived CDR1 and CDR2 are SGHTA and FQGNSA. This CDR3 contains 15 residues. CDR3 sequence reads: CASSLAASGHNEQFF. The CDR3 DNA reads TGTGCCAGCAGCTTAGCGGCCAGCGGTCACAATGAGCAGTTCTTC.

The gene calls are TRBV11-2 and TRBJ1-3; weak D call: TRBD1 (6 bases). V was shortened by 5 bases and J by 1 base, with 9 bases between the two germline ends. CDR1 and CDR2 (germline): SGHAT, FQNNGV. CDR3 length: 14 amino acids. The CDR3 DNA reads TGTGCCAGCAGCCCGACAGGATCTGGAAACACCATATATTTT. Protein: CASSPTGSGNTIYF.

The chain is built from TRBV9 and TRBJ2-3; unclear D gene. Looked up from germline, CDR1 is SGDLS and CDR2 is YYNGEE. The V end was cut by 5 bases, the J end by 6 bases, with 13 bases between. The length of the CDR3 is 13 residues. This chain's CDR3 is CASSGNSGDTQYF. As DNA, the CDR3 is TGTGCCAGCAGTGGTAACTCTGGGGATACGCAGTATTTT.

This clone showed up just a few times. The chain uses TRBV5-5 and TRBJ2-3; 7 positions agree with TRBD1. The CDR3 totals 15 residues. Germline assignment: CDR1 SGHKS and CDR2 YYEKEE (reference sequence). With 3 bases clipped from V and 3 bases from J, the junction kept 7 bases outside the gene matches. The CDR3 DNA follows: TGTGCCAGCAGCTCCTTGGGACAGCGAACAGATACGCAGTATTTT. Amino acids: CASSSLGQRTDTQYF. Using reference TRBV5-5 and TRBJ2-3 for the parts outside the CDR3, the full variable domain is DAGVTQSPTHLIKTRGQQVTLRCSPISGHKSVSWYQQVLGQGPQFIFQYYEKEERGRGNFPDRFSARQFPNYSSELNVNALLLGDSALYLCASSSLGQRTDTQYFGPGTRLTVL.

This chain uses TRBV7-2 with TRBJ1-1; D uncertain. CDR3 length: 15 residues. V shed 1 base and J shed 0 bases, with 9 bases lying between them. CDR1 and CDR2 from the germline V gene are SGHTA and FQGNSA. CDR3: CASSLVAGMNTEAFF. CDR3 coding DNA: TGTGCCAGCAGCTTAGTCGCAGGTATGAACACTGAAGCTTTCTTT.

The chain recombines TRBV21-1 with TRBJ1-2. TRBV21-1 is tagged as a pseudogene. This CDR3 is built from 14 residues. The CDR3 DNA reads TGTGCCAGCAGCAAAGGCACGGGGACGGGAGGCTACACCTTC. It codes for CASSKGTGTGGYTF.

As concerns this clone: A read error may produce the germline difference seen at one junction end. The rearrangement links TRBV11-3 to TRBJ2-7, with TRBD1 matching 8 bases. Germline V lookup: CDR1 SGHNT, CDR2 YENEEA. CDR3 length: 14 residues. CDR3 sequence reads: CASSTDRGSSEQYF. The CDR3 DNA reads TGTGCCAGCAGCACTGACAGGGGCTCCTCCGAGCAGTACTTC.

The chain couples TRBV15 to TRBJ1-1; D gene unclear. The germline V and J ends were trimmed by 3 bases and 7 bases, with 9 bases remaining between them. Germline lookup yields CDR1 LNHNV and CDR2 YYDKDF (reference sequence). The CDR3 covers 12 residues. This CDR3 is CATSSDQVEAFF. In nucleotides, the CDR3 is TGTGCCACCAGCAGTGACCAGGTTGAAGCTTTCTTT. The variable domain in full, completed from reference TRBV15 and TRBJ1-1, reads DAMVIQNPRYQVTQFGKPVTLSCSQTLNHNVMYWYQQKSSQAPKLLFHYYDKDFNNEADTPDNFQSRRPNTSFCFLDIRSPGLGDTAMYLCATSSDQVEAFFGQGTRLTVV.

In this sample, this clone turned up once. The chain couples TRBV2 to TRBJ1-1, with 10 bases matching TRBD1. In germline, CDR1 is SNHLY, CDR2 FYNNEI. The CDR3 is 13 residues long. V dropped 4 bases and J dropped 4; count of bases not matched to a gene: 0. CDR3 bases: TGTGCCAGCAGTGGACAGGGGGCCACTGAAGCTTTCTTT. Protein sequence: CASSGQGATEAFF.